This entry lists 26 T cell receptor beta chains sequenced from one sample in a study of T cells in Graves' hyperthyroidism and ophthalmopathy. RNA transcripts yielded amplified TCR beta CDR3 regions. The HTBI primer set was used in a first-round RT-PCR of the TCR CDR3. Each CDR3 protein gets one entry after TCRdb re-called the multiplex PCR reads with MiXCR. The table includes hundreds of thousands of distinct CDR3 sequences, roughly 46% detected once. Input material: peripheral blood or thyroid tissue (not recorded which). The source of these receptors is a woman younger than 35 with Graves' hyperthyroidism.

This chain links TRBV19 with TRBJ1-5; TRBD1 matches at 8 bases. J lost 2 bases, V lost 4 bases, and 4 bases had no gene match. CDR1 is LNHDA, CDR2 SQIVND, per germline (reference sequence). This CDR3 has 15 residues. The CDR3 DNA reads TGTGCCAGTAGTAGGACAGGGAATGGCAATCAGCCCCAGCATTTT. It codes for CASSRTGNGNQPQHF.

The table lists this clonotype with many counts. The chain couples TRBV12-3 or TRBV12-4 to TRBJ1-5, with D hard to call. V shed 2 bases and J shed 11 bases, with 7 bases lying between them. There are 11 residues in the CDR3. CDR3 sequence: CASSLTASQHF. In nucleotides, the CDR3 is TGTGCCAGCAGTTTAACGGCTTCCCAGCATTTT.

This clonotype showed up many times. The rearrangement uses TRBV12-3 or TRBV12-4 and TRBJ1-5, with 7 bases identical to TRBD1. This CDR3 has 14 residues. After removal of 7 bases from V and 3 bases from J, the junction contained 6 bases not matched to a gene. The CDR3 loop is CASTKTGSNQPQHF. CDR3 bases: TGTGCCAGCACCAAGACAGGGTCCAATCAGCCCCAGCATTTT.

Notes on this clonotype: The CDR3 does not end in the conserved phenylalanine or tryptophan, so this is likely a read error. The DNA is omitted, as the CDR3 cannot be located on it reliably, and the CDR3 follows TCRdb's listing. This rearrangement joins TRBV15 to TRBJ1-6. Germline assignment: CDR1 LNHNV and CDR2 YYDKDF (reference sequence). With termini counted, the CDR3 has 9 amino acids. The CDR3 sequence is CATSRVSNY.

With regard to this clonotype: A much larger clone differs from this one at a single base, so this may be a read error. V usage is TRBV9 and J usage is TRBJ1-2; TRBD1 aligns across 7 bases. CDR3 length equals 14 residues. With 4 bases clipped from V and 8 bases from J, the junction kept 11 bases outside the gene matches. Germline CDR1 and CDR2: SGDLS and YYNGEE. The CDR3 DNA follows: TGTGCCAGCAGCTTAGCCGCGACAGGGCAAGGCTACACCTTC. Translating it yields CASSLAATGQGYTF.

V gene TRBV25-1 combines with J gene TRBJ1-4, with D perhaps TRBD1 (5 bases). V was shortened by 6 bases and J by 7 bases, with 18 bases between the two germline ends. Germline values: CDR1 MGHDK, CDR2 SYGVNS. The CDR3 is 15 residues long. This chain's CDR3 is CASRDLGGMGEKLFF. The CDR3 region has the DNA TGTGCCAGCAGAGATCTGGGGGGGATGGGTGAAAAACTGTTTTTT.

This chain connects TRBV7-2 to TRBJ2-7; a weak D match, TRBD2 (6 bases). The CDR3 covers 14 residues. V gave up 5 bases and J gave up 1 base, with 12 bases separating them. Germline-derived CDR1 and CDR2 are SGHTA and FQGNSA. The CDR3 here is CASSQEGPSYEQYF. As DNA, the CDR3 is TGTGCCAGCAGCCAGGAGGGCCCTTCCTACGAGCAGTACTTC.

The genes are TRBV6-5 and TRBJ2-5; TRBD2 might be the D (6 bases). Germline CDR1 reads MNHEY; CDR2 reads SVGAGI. The CDR3 spans 16 residues. The V gene lost 4 bases and the J gene lost 2 bases, with 17 bases spanning the gap. The CDR3 loop reads CASSLEGGLQQETQYF. Written as DNA, the CDR3 is TGTGCCAGCAGTTTGGAGGGCGGACTCCAACAAGAGACCCAGTACTTC.

This rearrangement joins TRBV23-1 to TRBJ1-2, with 10 positions matching TRBD1. TRBV23-1 qualifies as an ORF whose function is uncertain. The junction had 18 bases not matched to a gene; V was cut back by 6 bases and J by 8 bases. The CDR3 has 17 amino acids. The CDR3 loop reads CASRGSTHPTGGEGYTF. CDR3 nucleotides: TGCGCCAGCAGGGGCTCAACTCACCCGACAGGGGGCGAGGGCTACACCTTC.

For this clonotype: As the CDR3 is not closed by the conserved phenylalanine or tryptophan, this likely results from a read error. This chain joins TRBV12-3 or TRBV12-4 and TRBJ2-7; no clear D gene. The V end lost 3 bases, the J end lost 6 bases, and 6 bases lay between the germline ends. The CDR3 is made up of 11 amino acids. CDR3: CASSFGSEQYL. The CDR3 coding sequence is TGTGCCAGCAGTTTTGGCTCCGAGCAGTACTTA.

This clonotype occurred many times. The V gene is TRBV2, the J gene TRBJ1-4, with D possibly matching TRBD1 (6 bases). Germline V gives CDR1 SNHLY, CDR2 FYNNEI. This CDR3 comprises 14 residues. V lost 7 bases, J lost 4 bases, and 13 bases lay in between. Here the CDR3 DNA reads TGTGCCAGCAATGTCAGGGGCCTTAATGAAAAACTGTTTTTT. Protein: CASNVRGLNEKLFF.

In DNA form, the CDR3 reads TGTGCCACCAGCAGCTCCGGACAGGGAGCTGGGGCCAACGTCCTGACTTTC. It codes for CATSSSGQGAGANVLTF. This sequence joins TRBV15 and TRBJ2-6; 8 nucleotides align to TRBD1. Per the germline V gene, CDR1 is LNHNV and CDR2 is YYDKDF (reference sequence). The J segment lost 2 bases and the V segment lost 3 bases, leaving 6 bases of the junction unmatched. The CDR3 contains 17 residues.

Only one count was recorded for this clonotype. V usage is TRBV10-3 and J usage is TRBJ2-7; the D gene is possibly TRBD2 (5 bases). CDR1 is ENHRY and CDR2 is SYGVKD in the germline V gene. Trimming took off 10 bases at V and 3 bases at J, with 22 bases between the two ends. This CDR3 is built from 15 residues. The chain's CDR3 is CASSSGPPRVYEQYF. The DNA for the CDR3 is TGTGCCAGCAGCTCCGGGCCCCCGAGGGTCTACGAGCAGTACTTC.

The chain links TRBV29-1 to TRBJ1-2, with 7 bases identical to TRBD1. The length of the CDR3 is 13 residues. With 8 bases clipped from V and 4 bases from J, the junction kept 10 bases outside the gene matches. Germline lookup yields CDR1 SQVTM and CDR2 ANQGSEA. The CDR3 spells CSSNFGTAYGYTF. The CDR3 DNA reads as TGCAGCTCGAATTTCGGGACAGCCTATGGCTACACCTTC.

The chain couples TRBV12-3 or TRBV12-4 to TRBJ1-5; 7 positions agree with TRBD1. V lost 1 base and J lost 6; bases outside the gene matches: 3. The CDR3 totals 14 residues. CDR3 DNA sequence: TGTGCCAGCAGTTTAGAGCCAGGGGGTCAGCCCCAGCATTTT. Protein product: CASSLEPGGQPQHF.

On this clonotype: The CDR3 end shows no conserved phenylalanine or tryptophan, and so a read error is likely. It is unclear where the CDR3 begins or ends on the DNA, so no DNA is shown, and the CDR3 is as TCRdb lists it. The V and J genes are TRBV29-1 and TRBJ1-6. The CDR3 is 8 residues long, counting both termini. Looked up from germline, CDR1 is SQVTM and CDR2 is ANQGSEA. The CDR3 protein is CSVATAGG.

The chain links TRBV19 to TRBJ1-5, with a tentative D call TRBD1 (6 bases). Per germline, CDR1 LNHDA and CDR2 SQIVND (reference sequence). Trimming stripped 3 bases from V and 3 bases from J, with 12 bases between. This CDR3 is 15 amino acids long. Here the CDR3 DNA reads TGTGCCAGTAGTATCGGACAGACAGTCAATCAGCCCCAGCATTTT. Its protein product is CASSIGQTVNQPQHF. The full variable domain, with the rest looked up from reference TRBV19 and TRBJ1-5, is DGGITQSPKYLFRKEGQNVTLSCEQNLNHDAMYWYRQDPGQGLRLIYYSQIVNDFQKGDIAEGYSVSREKKESFPLTVTSAQKNPTAFYLCASSIGQTVNQPQHFGDGTRLSIL.

In its sample, this clonotype was seen many times. This chain uses TRBV7-8 with TRBJ1-2; D ambiguous. The germline V gene encodes CDR1 SGHVS and CDR2 FQNEAQ. Trimming pared 3 bases from V and 2 bases from J, leaving 7 bases between. This CDR3 comprises 13 residues. The CDR3 sequence is CASSFALNYGYTF. In nucleotides, the CDR3 is TGTGCCAGCAGCTTTGCCTTGAACTATGGCTACACCTTC.

J is TRBJ1-5 and V is TRBV29-1; 11 bases are shared with TRBD1. The CDR3 runs to 14 residues. Germline V gives CDR1 SQVTM, CDR2 ANQGSEA. With V trimmed by 1 base and J by 7 bases, 3 bases remained unmatched. CDR3 amino acids: CSVEGGQGGQPQHF. DNA of the CDR3: TGCAGCGTTGAAGGGGGACAGGGGGGGCAGCCCCAGCATTTT.

The chain is built from TRBV7-9 and TRBJ1-2; 7 positions match TRBD1. Germline V CDR1 and CDR2: SEHNR, FQNEAQ (reference sequence). There are 14 residues in the CDR3. The ends lost 0 bases at V and 7 bases at J; junction bases unmatched: 5. The CDR3 bases are TGTGCCAGCAGCTTAGCAGGGGGCGCGGTTGGCTACACCTTC. The encoded protein is CASSLAGGAVGYTF.

The chain links TRBV6-1 to TRBJ2-2; D not certain. Germline CDR1 and CDR2: MNHNS and SASEGT. V shed 7 bases and J shed 3 bases, with 12 bases lying between them. The length of the CDR3 is 14 residues. CDR3 coding DNA: TGTGCCAGCAAACAAGGGTGGGACACCGGGGAGCTGTTTTTT. The encoded protein is CASKQGWDTGELFF.

The chain links TRBV2 to TRBJ2-7; 7 bases map to TRBD1. The CDR3 covers 13 residues. The germline V gene has CDR1 SNHLY and CDR2 FYNNEI. V gave up 7 bases and J gave up 0 bases; unmatched junction bases: 3. The CDR3 DNA reads TGTGCCAGCATCGGGACAGCCTCCTACGAGCAGTACTTC. Amino acids: CASIGTASYEQYF.

The chain uses TRBV10-3 and TRBJ2-7; unclear D gene. V was pared by 8 bases and J by 3 bases, with 14 bases between. CDR3 size: 13 residues. Looked up from germline, CDR1 is ENHRY and CDR2 is SYGVKD. CDR3 DNA: TGTGCCATCGGCACGGGCTCTTTCTACGAGCAGTACTTC. Protein product: CAIGTGSFYEQYF.

This clonotype turned up a few times. The rearrangement links TRBV7-8 to TRBJ1-4, with a possible D match to TRBD1 (5 bases). The germline CDR1 and CDR2 sequences are SGHVS and FQNEAQ. V gave up 9 bases and J gave up 7 bases, with 18 bases separating them. The CDR3 loop spans 14 amino acids. CDR3 DNA: TGTGCCAGTAGTGGGGGGGGATCCGGTGAAAAACTGTTTTTT. Translation gives CASSGGGSGEKLFF.

J is TRBJ1-1 and V is TRBV12-3 or TRBV12-4; 7 positions agree with TRBD1. Losses at the gene ends were 2 bases for V and 7 bases for J; bases not matched to a gene: 4. The CDR3 totals 13 residues. CDR3 in DNA: TGTGCCAGCAGTTTAAGGCAGGGGGATGAAGCTTTCTTT. This sequence encodes CASSLRQGDEAFF.

V is TRBV19 and J is TRBJ2-6, with D possibly being TRBD2 (6 bases). V was shortened by 3 bases and J by 0 bases, with 12 bases between the two germline ends. CDR1 and CDR2 from the germline V gene are LNHDA and SQIVND (reference sequence). The CDR3 has 17 residues. The CDR3 DNA sequence: TGTGCCAGTAGTATGGCTAGGGGACTCTCTGGGGCCAACGTCCTGACTTTC. Translation gives CASSMARGLSGANVLTF.